These T cell receptor beta chains were read from a single sample in a study of T cell responses to AZD1222 COVID-19 vaccine. Profiling relied on immunoSEQ multiplex PCR, and the TCRdb table lists in-frame clones only, not all of them. This table has more than 150,000 clones, around 92% appearing once. The source material was peripheral blood, sampled on day 0 of AZD1222 vaccination. These receptor sequences come from an adult in good health. CDR3s include the opening cysteine and the closing phenylalanine or tryptophan. A D gene is named only where the DNA matches it firmly. The size field is filled for only some rows; it gives once, few, many or a size class.

j_call clone_size d_call v_call cdr3_nt cdr3_aa
TRBJ1-1 NA NA TRBV6-2/TRBV6-3 TGTGCCAGCAGTTTCTCCGGGGCAGGCGGAAAGAACACTGAAGCTTTCTTT CASSFSGAGGKNTEAFF
TRBJ2-7 NA TRBD2 TRBV30 TGTGCCTGGACGACTAGCGGTCCCTACGAGCAGTACTTC CAWTTSGPYEQYF
TRBJ2-3 NA TRBD2 TRBV3-1/TRBV3-2 TGTGCCAGCAGTCTCACCTTACCCGGGACTAGCGGGAGTGGGTCTACAGATACGCAGTATTTT CASSLTLPGTSGSGSTDTQYF
TRBJ1-2 NA NA TRBV10-3 TGTGCCATCAGTGAGGGGGAACGTTTAGGGTATGGCTACACCTTC CAISEGERLGYGYTF
TRBJ2-7 NA NA TRBV5-1 TGCGCCAGCAGCAACCGGGACGGTAGCTCCTACGAGCAGTACTTC CASSNRDGSSYEQYF
TRBJ1-1 NA NA TRBV4-1 TGCGCCAGCAGCCAAGTCCGGGACTTAAGGCAAACCACTGAAGCTTTCTTT CASSQVRDLRQTTEAFF
TRBJ1-5 NA NA TRBV7-8 TGTGCCAGCAGCCCGCGCAGGGTACCCCAACCCCAGCATTTT CASSPRRVPQPQHF
TRBJ2-2 NA NA TRBV7-7 TGTGCTAGCAGCTTCACGGGGACGGGGGAGCTGTTTTTT CASSFTGTGELFF
TRBJ1-2 NA NA TRBV20-1 TGCAGTGCTAAAGGGACCGATGGCTACACCTTC CSAKGTDGYTF
TRBJ2-7 NA NA TRBV19 TGTGCCAGTAATAATAGAGGGGAGTACGAGCAGTACTTC CASNNRGEYEQYF
TRBJ2-1 NA NA TRBV9 TGTGCCAGCAGCGTAGGAGGCAGGGGAAGATCCAATGAGCAGTTCTTC CASSVGGRGRSNEQFF
TRBJ1-5 few NA TRBV7-6 TGTGCCAGCAGCTTATCATCGTTTAGCAATCAGCCCCAGCATTTT CASSLSSFSNQPQHF
TRBJ2-5 NA NA TRBV19 TGTGCCAGTAGTATAGTTGGCCTAGCTAGGGAGACCCAGTACTTC CASSIVGLARETQYF
TRBJ2-5 once NA TRBV4-3 TGCGCCAGCAGTCTCCGGGGTAGGATGGGACAAGAGACCCAGTACTTC CASSLRGRMGQETQYF
TRBJ1-2 NA TRBD1 TRBV6-5 TGTGCCAGCACCCCAGGGGGGGGTGACAACTATGGCTACACCTTC CASTPGGGDNYGYTF
TRBJ2-5 NA NA TRBV28 TGTGCCAGCAGACTTCCAGGGGAAGAGACCCAGTACTTC CASRLPGEETQYF
TRBJ1-1 NA NA TRBV27 TGTGCCAGCAGGGGTTGGGGCAGGGATGAGGAGGAAGCTGAAGCTTTCTTT CASRGWGRDEEEAEAFF
TRBJ2-3 few NA TRBV24-1 TGTGCCACCAGTGATTTCACAGATACGCAGTATTTT CATSDFTDTQYF
TRBJ1-1 once TRBD1 TRBV7-2 TGTGCCAGCAGCCTCGGTGCCTCAGGGGGGAACACTGAAGCTTTCTTT CASSLGASGGNTEAFF
TRBJ2-3 NA NA TRBV29-1 TGCAGCGTTGATAACCCGACTGGGCAGTATTTT CSVDNPTGQYF
TRBJ1-4 once NA TRBV11-2 TGTGCCAGCAGCCGGATCCAGGGCGTCGGAAAACTGTTTTTT CASSRIQGVGKLFF
TRBJ2-1 NA TRBD2 TRBV2 TGTGCCAGCAGTGAACGCGGGGGGGCTCACAATGAGCAGTTCTTC CASSERGGAHNEQFF
TRBJ2-2 NA NA TRBV9 TGTGCCAGCAGCGTCGGTAGAGGGCACACCGGGGAGCTGTTTTTT CASSVGRGHTGELFF
TRBJ1-1 NA NA TRBV5-8 TGTGCCAGCAGCGGGAGAAGAGCTATGAACACTGAAGCTTTCTTT CASSGRRAMNTEAFF
TRBJ2-1 NA NA TRBV5-1 TGCGCCAGCAGCTTGGACTACAATGAGCAGTTCTTC CASSLDYNEQFF
TRBJ1-3 NA NA TRBV2 TGTGCCAGCAGTTCTTTCAGCGATCCGAGCTCTGGAAACACCATATATTTT CASSSFSDPSSGNTIYF